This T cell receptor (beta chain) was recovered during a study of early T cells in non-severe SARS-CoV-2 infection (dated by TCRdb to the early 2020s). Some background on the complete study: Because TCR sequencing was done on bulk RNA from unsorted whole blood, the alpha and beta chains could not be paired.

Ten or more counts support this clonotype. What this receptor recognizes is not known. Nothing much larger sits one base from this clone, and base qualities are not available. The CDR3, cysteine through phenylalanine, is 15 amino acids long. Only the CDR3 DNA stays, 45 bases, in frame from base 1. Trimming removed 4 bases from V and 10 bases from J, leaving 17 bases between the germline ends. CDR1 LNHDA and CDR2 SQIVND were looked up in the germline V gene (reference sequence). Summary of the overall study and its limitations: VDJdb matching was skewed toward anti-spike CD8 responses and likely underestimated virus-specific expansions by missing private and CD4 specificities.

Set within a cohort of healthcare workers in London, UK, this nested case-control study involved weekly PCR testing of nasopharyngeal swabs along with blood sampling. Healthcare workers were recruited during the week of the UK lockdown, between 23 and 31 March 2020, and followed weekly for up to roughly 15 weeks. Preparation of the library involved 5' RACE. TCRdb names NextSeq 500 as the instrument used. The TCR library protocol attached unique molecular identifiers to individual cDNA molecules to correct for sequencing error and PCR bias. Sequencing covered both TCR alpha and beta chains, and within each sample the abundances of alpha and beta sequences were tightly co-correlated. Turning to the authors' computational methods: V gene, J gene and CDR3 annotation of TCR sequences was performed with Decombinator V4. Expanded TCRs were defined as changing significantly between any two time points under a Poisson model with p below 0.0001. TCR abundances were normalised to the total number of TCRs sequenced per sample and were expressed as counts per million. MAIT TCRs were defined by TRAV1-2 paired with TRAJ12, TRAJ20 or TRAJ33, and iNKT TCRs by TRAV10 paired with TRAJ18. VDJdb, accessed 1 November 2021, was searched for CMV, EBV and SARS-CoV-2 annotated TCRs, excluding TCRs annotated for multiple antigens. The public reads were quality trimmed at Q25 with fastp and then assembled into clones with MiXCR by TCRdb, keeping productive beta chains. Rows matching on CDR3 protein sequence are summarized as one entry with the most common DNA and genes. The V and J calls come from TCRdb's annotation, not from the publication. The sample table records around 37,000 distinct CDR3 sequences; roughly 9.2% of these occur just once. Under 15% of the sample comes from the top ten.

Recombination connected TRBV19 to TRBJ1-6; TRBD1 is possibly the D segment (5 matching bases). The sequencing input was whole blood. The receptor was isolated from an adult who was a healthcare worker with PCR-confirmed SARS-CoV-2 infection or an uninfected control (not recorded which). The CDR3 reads CASSTRDDRGSPLHF. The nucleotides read TGTGCCAGTAGTACCCGGGACGACCGAGGCTCACCCCTCCACTTT.